This T cell receptor (beta chain) was identified during a study of blood T cell repertoires in COVID-19. Method: immunoSEQ multiplex PCR; TCRdb's copy keeps in-frame clones and lacks some. In the table there are some 430,000 clones, roughly 87% of which are singletons. The CDR3 has 17 residues. Germline CDR1 reads MNHEY; CDR2 reads SMNVEV (reference sequence). Trimming cost V 5 bases and J 0 bases; bases outside gene matches: 8. The V and J genes are TRBV27 and TRBJ2-7; 12 nucleotides align to TRBD2. What was sequenced was PBMCs or T cells enriched from blood (not recorded which). The receptor was derived from a man aged 18 to 29 who had recovered from COVID-19. The CDR3 sequence: CASSARTSGTVSYEQYF. Here the CDR3 DNA reads TGTGCCAGCAGTGCCCGGACTAGCGGGACTGTCTCCTACGAGCAGTACTTC.